The T cell receptor (beta chain) described here comes from a study of T cell responses to AZD1222 COVID-19 vaccine. The data were produced by immunoSEQ multiplex PCR, yet TCRdb's version contains in-frame clones alone and is incomplete. Of under 85,000 clones in the sample, around 90% are singletons; the top ten hold more than 4.5%. Trimming removed 0 bases from V and 5 bases from J, with 14 bases in between. Germline values: CDR1 SQVTM, CDR2 ANQGSEA. The CDR3 extends over 15 amino acids. The count of this clone is one. Its antigen remains unidentified. Regarding the study as a whole: At study baseline, merely five or six AZD1222 recipients were seropositive. Following two doses of AZD1222, Spike-specific TCR breadth and depth rose.

The sample consisted of peripheral blood, taken on day 0 of MenACWY control vaccination. The sequence came from an adult in good health. The rearrangement links TRBV29-1 to TRBJ1-5; D remains unclear. The CDR3 region is CSVEDLCIRDQPQHF. The CDR3 nucleotides are TGCAGCGTTGAAGATCTATGTATAAGGGATCAGCCCCAGCATTTT. The entire variable domain, with the rest obtained from reference TRBV29-1 and TRBJ1-5, is as follows: SAVISQKPSRDICQRGTSLTIQCQVDSQVTMMFWYRQQPGQSLTLIATANQGSEATYESGFVIDKFPISRPNLTFSTLTVSNMSPEDSSIYLCSVEDLCIRDQPQHFGDGTRLSIL.